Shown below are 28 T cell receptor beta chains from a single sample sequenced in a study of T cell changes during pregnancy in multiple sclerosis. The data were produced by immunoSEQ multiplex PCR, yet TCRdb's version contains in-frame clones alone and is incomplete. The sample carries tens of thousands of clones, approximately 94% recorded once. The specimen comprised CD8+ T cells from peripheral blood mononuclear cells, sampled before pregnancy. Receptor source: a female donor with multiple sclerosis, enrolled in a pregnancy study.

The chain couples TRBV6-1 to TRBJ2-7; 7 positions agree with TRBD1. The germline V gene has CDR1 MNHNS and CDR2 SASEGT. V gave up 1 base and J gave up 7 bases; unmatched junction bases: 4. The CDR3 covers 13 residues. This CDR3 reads CASSEVTGYEQYF. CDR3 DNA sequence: TGTGCCAGCAGTGAAGTGACAGGGTATGAGCAGTACTTC.

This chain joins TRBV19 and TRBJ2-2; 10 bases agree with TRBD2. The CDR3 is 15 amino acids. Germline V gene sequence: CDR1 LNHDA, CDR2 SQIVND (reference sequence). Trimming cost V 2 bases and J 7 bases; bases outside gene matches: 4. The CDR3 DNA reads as TGTGCCAGTAGTATACTAGCGGGAGCTTTCGGGGAGCTGTTTTTT. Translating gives CASSILAGAFGELFF.

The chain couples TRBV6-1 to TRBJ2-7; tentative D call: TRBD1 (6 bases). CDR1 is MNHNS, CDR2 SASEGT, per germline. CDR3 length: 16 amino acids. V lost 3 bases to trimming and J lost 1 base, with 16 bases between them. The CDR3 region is CASSDWRTELSYEQYF. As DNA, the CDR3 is TGTGCCAGCAGTGACTGGAGGACAGAATTATCCTACGAGCAGTACTTC.

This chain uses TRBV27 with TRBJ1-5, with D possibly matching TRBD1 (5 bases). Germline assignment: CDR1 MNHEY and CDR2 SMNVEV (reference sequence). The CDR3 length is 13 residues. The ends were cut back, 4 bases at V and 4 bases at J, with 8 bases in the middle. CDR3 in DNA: TGTGCCAGCAGTTGGACACCAAATCAGCCCCAGCATTTT. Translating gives CASSWTPNQPQHF.

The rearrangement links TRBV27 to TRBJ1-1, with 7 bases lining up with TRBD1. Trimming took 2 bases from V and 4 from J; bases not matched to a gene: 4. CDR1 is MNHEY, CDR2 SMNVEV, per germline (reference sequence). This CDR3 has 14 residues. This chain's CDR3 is CASSLRQGTTEAFF. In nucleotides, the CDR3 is TGTGCCAGCAGTTTACGACAGGGAACCACTGAAGCTTTCTTT.

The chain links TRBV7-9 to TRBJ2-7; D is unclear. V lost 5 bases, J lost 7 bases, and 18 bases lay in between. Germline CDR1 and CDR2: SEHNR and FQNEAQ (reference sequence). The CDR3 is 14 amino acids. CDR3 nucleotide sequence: TGTGCCAGCAGCCCCCCAGTTATTTACGCAGAGCAGTACTTC. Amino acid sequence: CASSPPVIYAEQYF.

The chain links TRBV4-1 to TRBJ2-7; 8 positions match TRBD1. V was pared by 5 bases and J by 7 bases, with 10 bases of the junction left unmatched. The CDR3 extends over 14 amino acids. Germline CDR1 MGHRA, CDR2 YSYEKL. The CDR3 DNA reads TGCGCCAGCAGCTTAATAGGGACAGGCGGGGAGCAGTACTTC. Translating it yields CASSLIGTGGEQYF.

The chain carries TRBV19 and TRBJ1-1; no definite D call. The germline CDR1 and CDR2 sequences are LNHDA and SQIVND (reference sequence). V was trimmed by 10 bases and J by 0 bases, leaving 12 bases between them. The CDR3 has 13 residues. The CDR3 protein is CATQAGVNTEAFF. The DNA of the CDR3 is TGTGCCACCCAAGCCGGGGTGAACACTGAAGCTTTCTTT.

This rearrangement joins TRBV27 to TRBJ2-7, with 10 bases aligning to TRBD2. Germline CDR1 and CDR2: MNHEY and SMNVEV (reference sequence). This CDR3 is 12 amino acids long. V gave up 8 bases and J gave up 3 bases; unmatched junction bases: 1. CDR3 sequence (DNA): TGTGCCAGCGGACTAGCGGTCTACGAGCAGTACTTC. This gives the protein CASGLAVYEQYF.

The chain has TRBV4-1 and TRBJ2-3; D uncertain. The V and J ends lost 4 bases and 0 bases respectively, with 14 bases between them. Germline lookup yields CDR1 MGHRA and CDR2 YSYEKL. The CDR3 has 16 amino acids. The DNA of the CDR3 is TGCGCCAGCAGCCCCCGCGGTAGCCAGAGCACAGATACGCAGTATTTT. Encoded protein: CASSPRGSQSTDTQYF.

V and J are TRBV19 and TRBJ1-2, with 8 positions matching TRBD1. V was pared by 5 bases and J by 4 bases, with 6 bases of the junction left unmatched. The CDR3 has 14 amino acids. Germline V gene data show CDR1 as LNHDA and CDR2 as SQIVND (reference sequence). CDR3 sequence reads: CASSLQGASYGYTF. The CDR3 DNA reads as TGTGCCAGTAGTCTGCAGGGGGCTTCCTATGGCTACACCTTC.

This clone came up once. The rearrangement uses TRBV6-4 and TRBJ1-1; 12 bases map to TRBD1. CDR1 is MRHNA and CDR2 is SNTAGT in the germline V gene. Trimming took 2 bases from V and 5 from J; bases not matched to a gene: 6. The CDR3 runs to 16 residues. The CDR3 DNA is TGTGCCAGCAGTGACGGGGACAGGGGGCCTAGAACTGAAGCTTTCTTT. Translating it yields CASSDGDRGPRTEAFF.

CDR3 sequence: CASSYSSWGLDTEAFF. The CDR3 DNA reads as TGTGCCAGCAGTTACTCGAGCTGGGGCCTGGACACTGAAGCTTTCTTT. The chain is built from TRBV6-5 and TRBJ1-1, with D perhaps TRBD1 (5 bases). This CDR3 has 16 amino acids. Germline CDR1 MNHEY, CDR2 SVGAGI. Trimming left V 0 bases short and J 3 bases short, with 14 bases between.

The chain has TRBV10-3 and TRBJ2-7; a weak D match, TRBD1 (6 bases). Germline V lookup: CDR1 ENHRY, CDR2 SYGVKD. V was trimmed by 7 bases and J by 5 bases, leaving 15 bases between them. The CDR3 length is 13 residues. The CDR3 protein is CAITRQVGHEQYF. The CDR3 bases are TGTGCCATCACTAGACAGGTAGGGCACGAGCAGTACTTC.

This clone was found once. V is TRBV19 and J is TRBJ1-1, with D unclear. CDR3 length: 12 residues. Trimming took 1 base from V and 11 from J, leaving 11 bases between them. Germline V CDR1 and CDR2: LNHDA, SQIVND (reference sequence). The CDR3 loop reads CASSIGSVGAFF. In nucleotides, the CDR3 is TGTGCCAGTAGTATAGGCAGCGTTGGGGCTTTCTTT.

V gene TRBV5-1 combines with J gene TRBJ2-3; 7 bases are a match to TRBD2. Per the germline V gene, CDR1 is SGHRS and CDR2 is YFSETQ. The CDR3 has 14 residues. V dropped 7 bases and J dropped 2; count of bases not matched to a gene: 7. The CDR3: CASLGGGTTDTQYF. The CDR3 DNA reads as TGCGCCAGCCTGGGCGGGGGTACCACAGATACGCAGTATTTT.

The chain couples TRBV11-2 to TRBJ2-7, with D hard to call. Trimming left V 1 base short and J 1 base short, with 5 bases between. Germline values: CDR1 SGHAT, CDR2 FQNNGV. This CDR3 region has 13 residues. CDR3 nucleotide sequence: TGTGCCAGCAGCTTAGGGCCTTCCTACGAGCAGTACTTC. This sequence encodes CASSLGPSYEQYF. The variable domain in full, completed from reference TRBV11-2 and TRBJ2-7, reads EAGVAQSPRYKIIEKRQSVAFWCNPISGHATLYWYQQILGQGPKLLIQFQNNGVVDDSQLPKDRFSAERLKGVDSTLKIQPAKLEDSAVYLCASSLGPSYEQYFGPGTRLTVT.

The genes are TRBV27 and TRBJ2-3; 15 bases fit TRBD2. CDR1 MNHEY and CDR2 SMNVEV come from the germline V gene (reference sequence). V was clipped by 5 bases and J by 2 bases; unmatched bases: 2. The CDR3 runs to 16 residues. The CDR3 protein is CASSRTSGRVTDTQYF. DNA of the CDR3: TGTGCCAGCAGTAGGACTAGCGGGAGGGTCACAGATACGCAGTATTTT.

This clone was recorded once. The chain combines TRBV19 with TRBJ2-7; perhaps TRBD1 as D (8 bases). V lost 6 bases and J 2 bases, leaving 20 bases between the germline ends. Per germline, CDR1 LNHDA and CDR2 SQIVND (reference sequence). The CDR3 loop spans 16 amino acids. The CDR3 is CASSPAGGGRTYEQYF. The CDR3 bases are TGTGCCAGTAGCCCGGCAGGGGGCGGGAGAACCTACGAGCAGTACTTC. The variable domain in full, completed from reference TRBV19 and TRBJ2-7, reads DGGITQSPKYLFRKEGQNVTLSCEQNLNHDAMYWYRQDPGQGLRLIYYSQIVNDFQKGDIAEGYSVSREKKESFPLTVTSAQKNPTAFYLCASSPAGGGRTYEQYFGPGTRLTVT.

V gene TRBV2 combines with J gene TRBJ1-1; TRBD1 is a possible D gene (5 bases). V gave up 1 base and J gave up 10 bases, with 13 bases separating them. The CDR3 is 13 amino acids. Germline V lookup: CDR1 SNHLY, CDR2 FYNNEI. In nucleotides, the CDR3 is TGTGCCAGCAGTGAAGGCAAGTCAAGGGGAGCTTTCTTT. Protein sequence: CASSEGKSRGAFF. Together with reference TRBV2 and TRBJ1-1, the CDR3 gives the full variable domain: EPEVTQTPSHQVTQMGQEVILRCVPISNHLYFYWYRQILGQKVEFLVSFYNNEISEKSEIFDDQFSVERPDGSNFTLKIRSTKLEDSAMYFCASSEGKSRGAFFGQGTRLTVV.

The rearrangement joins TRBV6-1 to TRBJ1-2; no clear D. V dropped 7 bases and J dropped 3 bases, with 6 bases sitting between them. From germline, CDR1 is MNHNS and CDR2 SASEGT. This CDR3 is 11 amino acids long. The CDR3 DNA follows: TGTGCCAGCATGGCAGACTATGGCTACACCTTC. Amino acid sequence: CASMADYGYTF.

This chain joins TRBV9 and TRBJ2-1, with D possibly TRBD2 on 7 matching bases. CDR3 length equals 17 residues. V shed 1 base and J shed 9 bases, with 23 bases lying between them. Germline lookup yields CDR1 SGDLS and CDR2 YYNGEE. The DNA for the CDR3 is TGTGCCAGCAGCGTACCCCGAGGCGGGGGCAGATTCGGTGAGCAGTTCTTC. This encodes CASSVPRGGGRFGEQFF.

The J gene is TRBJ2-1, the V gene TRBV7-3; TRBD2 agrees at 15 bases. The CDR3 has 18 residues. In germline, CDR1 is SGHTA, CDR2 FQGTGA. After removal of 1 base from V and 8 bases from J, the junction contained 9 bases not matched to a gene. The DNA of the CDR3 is TGTGCCAGCAGCTTAAAAGCGCACGGACTAGCGGGAGGGGATGAGCAGTTCTTC. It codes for CASSLKAHGLAGGDEQFF.

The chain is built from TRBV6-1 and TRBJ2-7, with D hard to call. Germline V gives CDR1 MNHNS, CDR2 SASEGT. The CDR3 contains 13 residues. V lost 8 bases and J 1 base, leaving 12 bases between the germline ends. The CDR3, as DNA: TGTGCCAGCCGGTCCCACGGTTCCTACGAGCAGTACTTC. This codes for CASRSHGSYEQYF.

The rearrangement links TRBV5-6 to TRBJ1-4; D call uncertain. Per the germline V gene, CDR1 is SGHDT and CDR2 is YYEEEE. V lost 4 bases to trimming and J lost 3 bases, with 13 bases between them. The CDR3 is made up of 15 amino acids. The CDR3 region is CASSVRQTPNEKLFF. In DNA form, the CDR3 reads TGTGCCAGCAGCGTGCGACAAACCCCTAATGAAAAACTGTTTTTT.

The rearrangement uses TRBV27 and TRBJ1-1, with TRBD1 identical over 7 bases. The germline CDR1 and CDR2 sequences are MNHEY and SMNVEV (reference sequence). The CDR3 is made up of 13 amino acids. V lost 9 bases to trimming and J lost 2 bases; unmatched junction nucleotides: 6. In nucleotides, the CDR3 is TGTGCCAGTGGACAGGCAACTAACACTGAAGCTTTCTTT. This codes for CASGQATNTEAFF.

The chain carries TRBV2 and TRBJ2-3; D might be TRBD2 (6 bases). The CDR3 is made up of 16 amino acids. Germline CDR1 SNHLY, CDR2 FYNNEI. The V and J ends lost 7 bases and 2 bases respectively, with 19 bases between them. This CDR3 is CASTTFLEGPTDTQYF. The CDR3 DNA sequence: TGTGCCAGCACCACATTCCTGGAGGGCCCCACAGATACGCAGTATTTT.

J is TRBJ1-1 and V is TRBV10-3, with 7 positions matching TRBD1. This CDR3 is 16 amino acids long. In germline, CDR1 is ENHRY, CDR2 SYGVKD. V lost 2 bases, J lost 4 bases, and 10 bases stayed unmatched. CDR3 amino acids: CAISEGITGVVTEAFF. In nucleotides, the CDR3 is TGTGCCATCAGTGAGGGTATAACAGGGGTTGTCACTGAAGCTTTCTTT.